These 2 T cell receptor beta chains were all obtained from the same sample, sequenced in a study of cytomegalovirus exposure and HLA in healthy donors. With 60 Vbeta and 13 Jbeta primers, the PCR was carried out. Produced via immunoSEQ multiplex PCR; TCRdb's table is partial and in-frame only. The sample holds some 200,000 clones, approximately 70% seen once. Sequencing was carried out using PBMCs. The receptors were sampled from a woman in her twenties or thirties in good health and CMV-seronegative.

This clone was counted a few times. The rearrangement links TRBV7-6 to TRBJ2-5; 7 nucleotides agree with TRBD1. The assigned J gene may be wrong: the sequence end matches TRBJ2-7 better. The CDR3 is made up of 15 amino acids. Germline CDR1 SGHVS, CDR2 FNYEAQ. CDR3 coding DNA: TGTGCCAGCAGCCCAAAACCGGGACAGACCTACGAGCAGTACTTC. Its translation: CASSPKPGQTYEQYF.

This rearrangement joins TRBV15 to TRBJ1-5, with 9 bases identical to TRBD1. V lost 1 base, J lost 11 bases, and 27 bases stayed unmatched. The germline V gene encodes CDR1 LNHNV and CDR2 YYDKDF (reference sequence). The CDR3 contains 21 residues. The CDR3 nucleotides are TGTGCCACCAGCAGAGGACCGGGCCCGCGATCCAGGACAGGGGCTTTTGTAGCCCAGCATTTT. The encoded protein is CATSRGPGPRSRTGAFVAQHF.